This T cell receptor (beta chain) was sequenced for a study of immune characterization of retroperitoneal liposarcoma. TCRdb recomputed calls from the PCR reads with MiXCR, one row per CDR3 protein. The sample has 10,000 to 11,000 distinct CDR3 sequences; less than 30% are singletons. This CDR3 comprises 15 residues. Per germline, CDR1 MGHRA and CDR2 YSYEKL. V gave up 4 bases and J gave up 4 bases; unmatched junction bases: 8. Sequenced material: blood. The source is a male donor with retroperitoneal liposarcoma. J is TRBJ2-5 and V is TRBV4-1; 8 positions match TRBD2. The CDR3 reads CASSRSGSTGETQYF. The CDR3 DNA reads as TGCGCCAGCAGCCGAAGCGGGAGCACTGGAGAGACCCAGTACTTC.